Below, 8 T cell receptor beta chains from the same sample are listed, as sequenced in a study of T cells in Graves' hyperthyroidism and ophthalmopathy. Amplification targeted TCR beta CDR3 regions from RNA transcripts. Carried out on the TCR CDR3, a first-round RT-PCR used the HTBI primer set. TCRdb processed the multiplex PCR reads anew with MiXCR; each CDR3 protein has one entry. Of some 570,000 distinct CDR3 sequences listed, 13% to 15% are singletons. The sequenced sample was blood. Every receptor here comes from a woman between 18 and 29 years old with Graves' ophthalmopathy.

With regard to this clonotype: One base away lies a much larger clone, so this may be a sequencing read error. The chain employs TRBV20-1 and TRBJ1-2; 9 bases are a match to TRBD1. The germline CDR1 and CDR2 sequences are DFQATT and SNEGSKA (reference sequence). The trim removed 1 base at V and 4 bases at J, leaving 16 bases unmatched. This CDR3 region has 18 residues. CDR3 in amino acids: CSARGETGGQPHRYGYTF. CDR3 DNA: TGCAGTGCTAGAGGCGAAACAGGGGGCCAGCCCCATCGCTATGGCTACACCTTC.

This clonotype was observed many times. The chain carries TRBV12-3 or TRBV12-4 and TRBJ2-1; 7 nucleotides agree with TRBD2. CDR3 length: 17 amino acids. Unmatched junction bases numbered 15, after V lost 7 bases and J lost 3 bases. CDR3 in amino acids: CASTLTLGRENYNEQFF. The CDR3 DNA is TGTGCCAGCACCCTCACGTTGGGGCGGGAGAACTACAATGAGCAGTTCTTC.

CDR3 sequence reads: CRIREGTEAFF. CDR3 DNA sequence: TGCAGGATTAGAGAGGGCACTGAAGCTTTCTTT. The chain carries TRBV29-1 and TRBJ1-1; D gene uncertain. Per germline, CDR1 SQVTM and CDR2 ANQGSEA. CDR3 size: 11 residues.

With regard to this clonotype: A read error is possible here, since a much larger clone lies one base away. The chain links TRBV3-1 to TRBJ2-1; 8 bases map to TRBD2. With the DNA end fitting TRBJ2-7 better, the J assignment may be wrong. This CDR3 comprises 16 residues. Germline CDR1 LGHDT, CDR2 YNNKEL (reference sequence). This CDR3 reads CASSQGPAGVYNEQYF. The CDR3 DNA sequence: TGTGCCAGCAGCCAAGGTCCAGCGGGAGTGTACAATGAGCAGTACTTC.

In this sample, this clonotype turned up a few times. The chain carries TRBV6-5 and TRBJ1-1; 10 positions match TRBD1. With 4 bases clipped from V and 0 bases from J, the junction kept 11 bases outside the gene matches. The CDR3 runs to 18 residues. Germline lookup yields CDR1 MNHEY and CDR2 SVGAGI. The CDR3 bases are TGTGCCAGCAGTTGGCTGACAGGGGGCCTCGGGATGAACACTGAAGCTTTCTTT. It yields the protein CASSWLTGGLGMNTEAFF.

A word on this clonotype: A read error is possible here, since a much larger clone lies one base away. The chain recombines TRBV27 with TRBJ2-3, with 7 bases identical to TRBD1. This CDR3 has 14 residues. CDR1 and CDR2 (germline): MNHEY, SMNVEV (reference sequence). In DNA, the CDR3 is TGTGCCAGTAGGGGGCTCCCCAGCACAGATACGGAGTATTTT. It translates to CASRGLPSTDTEYF.

Here the CDR3 reads CSAQGGEQYF. The CDR3 bases are TGCAGTGCCCAAGGCGGCGAGCAGTACTTC. The rearrangement uses TRBV20-1 and TRBJ2-7; unclear D gene. There are 10 residues in the CDR3. Germline V gives CDR1 DFQATT, CDR2 SNEGSKA (reference sequence). V was shortened by 6 bases and J by 6 bases, with 9 bases between the two germline ends.

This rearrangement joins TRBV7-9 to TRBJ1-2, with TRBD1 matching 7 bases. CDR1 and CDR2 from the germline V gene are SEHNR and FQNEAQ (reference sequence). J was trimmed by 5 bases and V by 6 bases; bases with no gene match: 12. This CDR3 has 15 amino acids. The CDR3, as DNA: TGTGCCAGCAGTCCAGGATCAGGGGGTTATTATGGCTACACCTTC. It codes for CASSPGSGGYYGYTF.